This T cell receptor beta chain was sequenced during a study of response to subunit inactivated influenza vaccine (dated 2018 in TCRdb). The study in broad terms: Deep quantitative profiling of the T cell receptor repertoire was used in the study to follow responses to a trivalent subunit inactivated influenza vaccine.

The method was RT-PCR. The sequencer listed for this sample is Illumina HiSeq 2500. TCRdb cleaned the public reads at Q25 with fastp, built clones with MiXCR and kept in-frame beta chains. Records with the same CDR3 protein are collapsed into one entry carrying the most frequent genes and DNA. Present in this sample are fewer than 550,000 distinct CDR3 sequences, about 25% of which were seen just once. Clones ranked in the top ten supply approximately 2% of the sample. Beyond this particular receptor, the publication reports: The authors proposed that each seasonal influenza vaccination may bring in only a limited number of new T cells.

This clonotype was observed a handful of times. It lacks a known antigen. It has no much larger one-base neighbor in the sample; base qualities were not kept. The source is a man aged 50-59 years who received an inactivated influenza vaccine. Donor details come from another sample of the same person, matched by shared clones. Sequenced material: CD4+ T cells sorted from PBMCs, taken 5 days after vaccination.

The CDR3 has the sequence CANHAGEGGELFF. The base sequence is TGTGCCAACCATGCGGGAGAAGGCGGGGAGCTGTTTTTT. The rearranged chain carries TRBV7-9 and TRBJ2-2; TRBD2 lines up with 7 middle nucleotides. Sequences SEHNR (CDR1) and FQNEAQ (CDR2) are obtained from the germline V gene (reference sequence). Reading from cysteine to phenylalanine, the CDR3 counts 13 amino acids. Solely the CDR3 DNA is kept, with 39 bases framed from the first base. Compared with germline, V lacks 10 bases and J lacks 7 bases; bases without a gene match: 9.